This T cell receptor beta chain was recorded in a study of T cell responses to AZD1222 COVID-19 vaccine. Turning to this clone: Its antigen is unidentified.

Data came from immunoSEQ multiplex PCR; TCRdb stores just in-frame clones and leaves some out. The repertoire consists of about 96,000 clones, with 85% to 90% occurring once and the leading ten covering under 30%. Points from the study as a whole: The study sampled repertoires only after the peak T cell response. Two doses of AZD1222 preceded a rise in Spike-specific TCR breadth and depth. Donors skewed white British and female; clonal diversity was possibly underestimated. The number of AZD1222 recipients seropositive at baseline was only five or six.

Germline loops: CDR1 MDHEN, CDR2 SYDVKM. V lost 8 bases to trimming and J lost 7 bases; unmatched junction nucleotides: 9. The CDR3 sequence is 16 residues long. V gene TRBV28 combines with J gene TRBJ1-6; 12 nucleotides agree with TRBD1. This clonotype was obtained from an adult in good health. The specimen was peripheral blood, collected on day 0 of AZD1222 vaccination. CDR3 residues: CASVKAGTGGNSPLHF. CDR3 bases: TGTGCCAGCGTTAAAGCCGGGACAGGGGGCAATTCACCCCTCCACTTT.